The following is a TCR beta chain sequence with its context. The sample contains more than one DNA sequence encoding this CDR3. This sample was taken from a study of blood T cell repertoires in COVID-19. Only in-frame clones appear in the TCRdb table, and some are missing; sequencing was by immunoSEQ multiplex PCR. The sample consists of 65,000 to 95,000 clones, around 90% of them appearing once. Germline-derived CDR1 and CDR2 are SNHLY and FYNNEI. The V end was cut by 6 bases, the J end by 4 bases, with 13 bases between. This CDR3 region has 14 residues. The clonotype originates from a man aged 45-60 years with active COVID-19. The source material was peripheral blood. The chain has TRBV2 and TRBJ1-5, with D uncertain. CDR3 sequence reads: CASRPDGDNQPQHF. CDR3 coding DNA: TGTGCCAGCAGGCCTGATGGAGATAATCAGCCCCAGCATTTT. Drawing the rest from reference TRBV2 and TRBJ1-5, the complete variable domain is EPEVTQTPSHQVTQMGQEVILRCVPISNHLYFYWYRQILGQKVEFLVSFYNNEISEKSEIFDDQFSVERPDGSNFTLKIRSTKLEDSAMYFCASRPDGDNQPQHFGDGTRLSIL.